A selection of T cell receptor beta chains follows, all from one sample in a study of shared clonotypes between healthy human individuals. Clones were read by immunoSEQ multiplex PCR, and TCRdb kept only the in-frame ones, dropping some. This repertoire shows 450,000 to 500,000 clones, 70% to 85% found once; its top ten account for about 12%. The sequenced sample was PBMCs. These receptor sequences come from a woman in her 40s in good health. Some clones in this sample may be carry-over from other donors' samples. Each CDR3 is given with its conserved first and last residue. The order of the fields is D gene, J gene, V gene, clone size, CDR3 protein, CDR3 DNA. The D gene is left open where the match is weak. Expanded clones get a size class; other rows say once, few or many, or leave the size out.

D: .
J: TRBJ2-1
V: TRBV11-3
size: .
CDR3: CASSLDRGNEQFF
DNA: TGTGCCAGCAGCTTAGATCGGGGCAATGAGCAGTTCTTC

D: .
J: TRBJ2-6
V: TRBV19
size: .
CDR3: CASSIFRSGANVLTF
DNA: TGTGCCAGTAGTATTTTCCGCTCTGGGGCCAACGTCCTGACTTTC

D: .
J: TRBJ1-3
V: TRBV19
size: .
CDR3: CASRVRHTIYF
DNA: TGTGCCAGCCGAGTTCGTCACACCATATATTTT

D: .
J: TRBJ2-3
V: TRBV7-8
size: .
CDR3: CASGLKRIQADTQYF
DNA: TGTGCCAGCGGTCTGAAGCGTATTCAGGCAGATACGCAGTATTTT

D: TRBD1
J: TRBJ1-4
V: TRBV11-2
size: .
CDR3: CASSHNRGLNEKLFF
DNA: TGTGCCAGCAGCCACAACAGGGGCCTTAATGAAAAACTGTTTTTT

D: .
J: TRBJ1-1
V: TRBV27
size: .
CDR3: CASSLGRGTGTEAFF
DNA: TGTGCCAGCTCTCTGGGCAGGGGAACGGGGACTGAAGCTTTCTTT

D: .
J: TRBJ1-6
V: TRBV7-2
size: .
CDR3: CASSLVGPPNSPLHF
DNA: TGTGCCAGCAGCTTAGTGGGGCCCCCAAATTCACCCCTCCACTTT

D: TRBD2
J: TRBJ2-1
V: TRBV9
size: .
CDR3: CASSVDPRTSGRVTYNEQFF
DNA: TGTGCCAGCAGCGTGGACCCCCGGACTAGCGGGAGGGTGACCTACAATGAGCAGTTCTTC

D: TRBD1
J: TRBJ2-2
V: TRBV5-4
size: .
CDR3: CASSLAPGGLGELFF
DNA: TGTGCCAGCAGCTTGGCCCCAGGGGGTTTGGGGGAGCTGTTTTTT

D: TRBD2
J: TRBJ2-1
V: TRBV11-2
size: .
CDR3: CASSQTSSYNEQFF
DNA: TGTGCCAGCAGCCAGACTAGCTCTTACAATGAGCAGTTCTTC

D: TRBD2
J: TRBJ2-7
V: TRBV11-2
size: .
CDR3: CASSSQRTSGEQYF
DNA: TGTGCCAGCAGCTCCCAAAGGACTAGCGGCGAGCAGTACTTC

D: .
J: TRBJ2-4
V: TRBV2
size: .
CDR3: CASSPQGPLAKNIQYF
DNA: TGTGCCAGCAGTCCGCAGGGACCACTAGCCAAAAACATTCAGTACTTC

D: TRBD1
J: TRBJ1-1
V: TRBV5-6
size: few
CDR3: CASRARDRHTEAFF
DNA: TGTGCCAGCAGGGCCCGGGACAGACACACTGAAGCTTTCTTT

D: TRBD1
J: TRBJ1-2
V: TRBV4-2
size: few
CDR3: CASSHGQEDRYGYTF
DNA: TGTGCCAGCAGCCACGGACAGGAAGATCGTTATGGCTACACCTTC

D: .
J: TRBJ2-1
V: TRBV30
size: .
CDR3: CAWSVQGTYNEQFF
DNA: TGTGCCTGGAGTGTCCAGGGAACTTACAATGAGCAGTTCTTC

D: TRBD2
J: TRBJ2-5
V: TRBV30
size: .
CDR3: CAWSGGLAEYF
DNA: TGTGCCTGGAGTGGCGGACTAGCGGAGTACTTC

D: TRBD2
J: TRBJ2-3
V: TRBV5-4
size: .
CDR3: CASSLAVAGGTSQYF
DNA: TGTGCCAGCAGCTTGGCCGTTGCGGGAGGTACTTCGCAGTATTTT

D: .
J: TRBJ2-1
V: TRBV11-1
size: .
CDR3: CASSLAGFKLNNEQFF
DNA: TGTGCCAGCAGCTTAGCGGGGTTTAAGTTAAACAATGAGCAGTTCTTC

D: .
J: TRBJ2-7
V: TRBV10-1
size: .
CDR3: CASSPGFSYEQYF
DNA: TGCGCCAGCAGCCCTGGATTCTCCTACGAGCAGTACTTC

D: TRBD1
J: TRBJ1-2
V: TRBV6-5
size: few
CDR3: CASSRGRGTVGYTF
DNA: TGTGCCAGCAGCCGTGGCAGGGGGACCGTCGGCTACACCTTC

D: TRBD2
J: TRBJ2-7
V: TRBV28
size: .
CDR3: CASSSSGRAGGSYEQYF
DNA: TGTGCCAGCAGTTCTAGCGGGAGGGCGGGGGGCAGCTACGAGCAGTACTTC

D: .
J: TRBJ2-7
V: TRBV20-1
size: .
CDR3: CSAESYEQYF
DNA: TGCAGTGCTGAATCCTACGAGCAGTACTTC